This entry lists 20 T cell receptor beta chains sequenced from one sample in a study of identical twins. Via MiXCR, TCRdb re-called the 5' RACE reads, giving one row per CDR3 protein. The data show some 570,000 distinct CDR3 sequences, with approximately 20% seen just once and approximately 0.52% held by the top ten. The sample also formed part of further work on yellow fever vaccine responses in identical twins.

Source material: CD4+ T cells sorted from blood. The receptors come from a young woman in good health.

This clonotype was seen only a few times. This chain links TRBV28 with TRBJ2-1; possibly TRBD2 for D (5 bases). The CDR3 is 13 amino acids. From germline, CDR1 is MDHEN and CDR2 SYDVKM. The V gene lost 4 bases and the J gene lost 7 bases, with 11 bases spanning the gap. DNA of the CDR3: TGTGCCAGCAGTTGGTCCGGGGTAAATGAGCAGTTCTTC. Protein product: CASSWSGVNEQFF.

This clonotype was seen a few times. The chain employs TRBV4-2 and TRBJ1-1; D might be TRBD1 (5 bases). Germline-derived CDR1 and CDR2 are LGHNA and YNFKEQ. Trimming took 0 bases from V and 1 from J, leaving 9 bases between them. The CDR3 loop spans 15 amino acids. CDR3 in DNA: TGTGCCAGCAGCCAAGATCTTGGACAGAACACTGAAGCTTTCTTT. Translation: CASSQDLGQNTEAFF.

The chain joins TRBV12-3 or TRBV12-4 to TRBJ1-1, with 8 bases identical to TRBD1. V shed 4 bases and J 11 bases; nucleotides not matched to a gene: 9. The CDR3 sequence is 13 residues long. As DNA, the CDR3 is TGTGCCAGCAGTTCCCGACAGGGGATAGAGGCTTTCTTT. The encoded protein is CASSSRQGIEAFF.

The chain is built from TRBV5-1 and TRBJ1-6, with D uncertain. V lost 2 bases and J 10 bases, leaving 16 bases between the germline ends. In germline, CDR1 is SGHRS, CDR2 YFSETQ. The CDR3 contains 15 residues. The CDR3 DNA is TGCGCCAGCAGCTTCTCGGAGGGTATTGGCTCACCCCTCCACTTT. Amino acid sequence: CASSFSEGIGSPLHF.

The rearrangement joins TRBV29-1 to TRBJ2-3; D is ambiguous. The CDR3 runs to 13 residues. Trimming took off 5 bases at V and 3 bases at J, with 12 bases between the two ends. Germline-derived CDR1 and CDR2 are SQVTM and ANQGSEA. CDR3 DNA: TGCAGCGTTCTAAAGGACGGGACAGATACGCAGTATTTT. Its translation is CSVLKDGTDTQYF.

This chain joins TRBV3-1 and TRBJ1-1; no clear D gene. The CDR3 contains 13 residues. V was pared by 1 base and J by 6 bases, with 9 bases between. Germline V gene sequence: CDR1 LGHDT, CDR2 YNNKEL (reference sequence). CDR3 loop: CASSQGRSAEAFF. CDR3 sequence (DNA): TGTGCCAGCAGCCAAGGCAGGTCCGCTGAAGCTTTCTTT. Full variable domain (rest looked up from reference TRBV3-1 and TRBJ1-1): DTAVSQTPKYLVTQMGNDKSIKCEQNLGHDTMYWYKQDSKKFLKIMFSYNNKELIINETVPNRFSPKSPDKAHLNLHINSLELGDSAVYFCASSQGRSAEAFFGQGTRLTVV.

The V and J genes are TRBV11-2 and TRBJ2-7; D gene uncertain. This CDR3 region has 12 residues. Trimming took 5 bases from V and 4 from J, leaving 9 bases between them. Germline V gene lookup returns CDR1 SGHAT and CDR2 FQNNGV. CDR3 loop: CASSPSGYEQYV. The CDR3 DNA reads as TGTGCCAGCAGCCCCAGTGGGTACGAGCAGTACGTC.

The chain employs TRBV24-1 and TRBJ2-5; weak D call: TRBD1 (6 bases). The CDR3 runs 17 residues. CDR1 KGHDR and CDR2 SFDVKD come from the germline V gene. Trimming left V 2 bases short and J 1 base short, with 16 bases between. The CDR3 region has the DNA TGTGCCACCAGTGATTCCAGGGGAAGGGACCGCCAAGAGACCCAGTACTTC. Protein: CATSDSRGRDRQETQYF.

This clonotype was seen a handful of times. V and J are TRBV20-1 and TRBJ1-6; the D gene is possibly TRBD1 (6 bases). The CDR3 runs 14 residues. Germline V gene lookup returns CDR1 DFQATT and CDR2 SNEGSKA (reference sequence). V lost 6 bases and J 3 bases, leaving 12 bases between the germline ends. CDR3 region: CSAREGGYNSPLHF. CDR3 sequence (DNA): TGCAGTGCACGGGAGGGGGGCTATAATTCACCCCTCCACTTT.

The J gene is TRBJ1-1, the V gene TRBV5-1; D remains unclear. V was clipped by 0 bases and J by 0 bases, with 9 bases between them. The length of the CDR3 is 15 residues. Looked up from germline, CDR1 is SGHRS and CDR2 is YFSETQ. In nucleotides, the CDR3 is TGCGCCAGCAGCTTGGCCCGCTTCTTGAACACTGAAGCTTTCTTT. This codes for CASSLARFLNTEAFF.

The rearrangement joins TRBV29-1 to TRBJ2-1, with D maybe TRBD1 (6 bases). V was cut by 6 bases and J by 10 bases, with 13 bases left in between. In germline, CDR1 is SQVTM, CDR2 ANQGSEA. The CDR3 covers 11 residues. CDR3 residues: CSVKQGFEQFF. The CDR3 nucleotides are TGCAGCGTAAAACAGGGTTTCGAGCAGTTCTTC.

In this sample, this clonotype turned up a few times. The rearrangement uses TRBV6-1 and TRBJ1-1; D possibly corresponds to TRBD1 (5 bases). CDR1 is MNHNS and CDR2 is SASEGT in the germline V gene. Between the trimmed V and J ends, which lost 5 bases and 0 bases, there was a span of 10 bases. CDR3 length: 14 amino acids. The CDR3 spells CASSRDFMNTEAFF. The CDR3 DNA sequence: TGTGCCAGCAGTCGGGACTTTATGAACACTGAAGCTTTCTTT.

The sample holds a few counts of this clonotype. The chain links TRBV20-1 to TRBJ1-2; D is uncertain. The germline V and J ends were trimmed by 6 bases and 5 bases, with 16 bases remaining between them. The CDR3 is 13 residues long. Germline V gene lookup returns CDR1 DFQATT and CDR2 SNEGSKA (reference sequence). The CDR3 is CSANPTGWYGYTF. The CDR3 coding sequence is TGCAGTGCCAACCCTACGGGGTGGTATGGCTACACCTTC.

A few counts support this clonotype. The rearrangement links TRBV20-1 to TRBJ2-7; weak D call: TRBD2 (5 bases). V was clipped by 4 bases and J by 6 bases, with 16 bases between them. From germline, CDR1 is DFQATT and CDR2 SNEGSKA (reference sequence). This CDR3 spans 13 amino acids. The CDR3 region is CSATPAVTIEQYV. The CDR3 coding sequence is TGCAGTGCTACCCCAGCGGTGACAATCGAGCAGTACGTC.

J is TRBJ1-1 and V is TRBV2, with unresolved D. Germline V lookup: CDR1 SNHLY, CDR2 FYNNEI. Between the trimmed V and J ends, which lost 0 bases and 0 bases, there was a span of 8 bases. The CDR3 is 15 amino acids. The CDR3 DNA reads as TGTGCCAGCAGTGAAGCTCTAGGTATGAACACTGAAGCTTTCTTT. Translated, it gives CASSEALGMNTEAFF.

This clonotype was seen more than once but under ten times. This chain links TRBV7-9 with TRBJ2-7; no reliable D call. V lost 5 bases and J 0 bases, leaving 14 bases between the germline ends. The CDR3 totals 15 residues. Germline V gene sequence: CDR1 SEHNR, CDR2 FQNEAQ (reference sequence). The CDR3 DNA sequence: TGTGCCAGCAGCCCCAGGCGCGGCTTCTCCTACGAGCAGTACTTC. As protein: CASSPRRGFSYEQYF.

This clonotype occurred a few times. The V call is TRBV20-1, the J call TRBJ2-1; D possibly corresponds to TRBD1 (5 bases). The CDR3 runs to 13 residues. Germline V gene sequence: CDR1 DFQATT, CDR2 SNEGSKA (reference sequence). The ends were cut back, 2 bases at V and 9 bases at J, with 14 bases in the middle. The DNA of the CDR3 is TGCAGTGCTAGAAGGACAAGTGGGCGTGAGCAGTTCTTC. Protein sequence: CSARRTSGREQFF.

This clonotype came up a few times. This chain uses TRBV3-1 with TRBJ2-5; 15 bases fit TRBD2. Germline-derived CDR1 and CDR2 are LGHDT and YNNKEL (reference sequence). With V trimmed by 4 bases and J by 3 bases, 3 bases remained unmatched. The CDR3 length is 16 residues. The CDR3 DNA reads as TGTGCCAGCAGCCGGGGACTAGCGGGGGGAGAAGAGACCCAGTACTTC. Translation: CASSRGLAGGEETQYF.

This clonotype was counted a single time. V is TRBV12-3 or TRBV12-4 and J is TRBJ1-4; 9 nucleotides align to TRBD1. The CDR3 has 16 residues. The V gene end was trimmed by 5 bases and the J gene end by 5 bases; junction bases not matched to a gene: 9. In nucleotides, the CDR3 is TGTGCCAGCAGTCCGGGAGGGACAGGGCCCAATGAAAAACTGTTTTTT. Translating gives CASSPGGTGPNEKLFF.

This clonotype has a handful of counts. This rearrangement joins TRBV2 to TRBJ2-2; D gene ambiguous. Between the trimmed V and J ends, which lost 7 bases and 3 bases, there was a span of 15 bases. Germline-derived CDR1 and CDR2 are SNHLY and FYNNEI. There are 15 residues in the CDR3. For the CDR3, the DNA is TGTGCCAGCACCCGACCACCTAGGGACACCGGGGAGCTGTTTTTT. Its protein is CASTRPPRDTGELFF.